These T cell receptor beta chains were read from a single sample in a study of siplizumab effects on memory and regulatory T cells. Using immunoSEQ multiplex PCR, the repertoire was profiled, and TCRdb retains in-frame clones only, with some absent. The data show tens of thousands of clones, approximately 95% seen once. The sequenced sample was non-Treg CD4+ T cells sorted from blood. Source of these receptors: a human donor in good health. CDR3s include the opening cysteine and the closing phenylalanine or tryptophan. Each record gives: CDR3 protein, CDR3 DNA, J gene, V gene, D gene, clone size. The D gene is left open where the match is weak. Clone size is given for some rows only: seen once, a few or many times, or a class if the clone is expanded.

CDR3: CAISVSSGGYNEQFF
DNA: TGTGCCATCAGTGTTAGTAGCGGGGGGTACAATGAGCAGTTCTTC
J: TRBJ2-1
V: TRBV10-3
D: TRBD2
size: NA

CDR3: CASNKDTTNYGYTF
DNA: TGTGCCAGCAACAAGGACACTACTAACTATGGCTACACCTTC
J: TRBJ1-2
V: TRBV6-1
D: NA
size: once

CDR3: CASSFGLQETQYF
DNA: TGTGCCAGTAGTTTTGGGCTACAAGAGACCCAGTACTTC
J: TRBJ2-5
V: TRBV19
D: NA
size: NA

CDR3: CASSQGFYNEQFF
DNA: TGTGCCAGCAGCCAAGGCTTTTACAATGAGCAGTTCTTC
J: TRBJ2-1
V: TRBV14
D: NA
size: NA

CDR3: CASSFGTSVDQETQYF
DNA: TGTGCCAGCAGCTTCGGGACTAGCGTAGACCAAGAGACCCAGTACTTC
J: TRBJ2-5
V: TRBV7-9
D: TRBD2
size: NA

CDR3: CASSQEQGRNQPQHF
DNA: TGTGCCAGCAGCCAAGAACAGGGTAGGAATCAGCCCCAGCATTTT
J: TRBJ1-5
V: TRBV4-2
D: NA
size: NA

CDR3: CASSSNYEQYF
DNA: TGTGCCAGCTCATCGAATTACGAGCAGTACTTC
J: TRBJ2-7
V: TRBV18
D: NA
size: NA

CDR3: CASSLSETQYF
DNA: TGTGCCAGCAGCTTAAGCGAGACCCAGTACTTC
J: TRBJ2-5
V: TRBV7-9
D: NA
size: NA

CDR3: CASSRGLVRASYEQYF
DNA: TGTGCCAGCAGTCGGGGTCTGGTCAGGGCATCCTACGAGCAGTACTTC
J: TRBJ2-7
V: TRBV27
D: NA
size: NA

CDR3: CASSGIIGDIMRAQYF
DNA: TGTGCCAGCAGCGGTATCATCGGGGATATAATGCGGGCGCAGTATTTT
J: TRBJ2-3
V: TRBV5-6
D: NA
size: NA

CDR3: CASSPGLRLAGANEQFF
DNA: TGTGCCAGCTCACCAGGTTTGAGACTAGCGGGAGCAAATGAGCAGTTCTTC
J: TRBJ2-1
V: TRBV18
D: TRBD2
size: NA

CDR3: CASSLTGNNEKLFF
DNA: TGCGCCAGCAGCTTGACAGGAAATAATGAAAAACTGTTTTTT
J: TRBJ1-4
V: TRBV5-1
D: NA
size: NA

CDR3: CASRLTSGEYNEQFF
DNA: TGTGCCAGCAGATTAACTAGCGGGGAGTACAATGAGCAGTTCTTC
J: TRBJ2-1
V: TRBV6-1
D: TRBD2
size: once

CDR3: CASSVDPRDTGELFF
DNA: TGTGCCAGCAGCGTAGATCCTAGAGACACCGGGGAGCTGTTTTTT
J: TRBJ2-2
V: TRBV9
D: NA
size: NA

CDR3: CASSGRTSSYNEQFF
DNA: TGTGCCAGCAGCGGCCGGACTAGTAGCTACAATGAGCAGTTCTTC
J: TRBJ2-1
V: TRBV7-3
D: TRBD2
size: NA

CDR3: CASSPSSYNQPQHF
DNA: TGTGCCAGTAGTCCTAGCTCATACAATCAGCCCCAGCATTTT
J: TRBJ1-5
V: TRBV19
D: NA
size: NA

CDR3: CASSPTSGNYNEQFF
DNA: TGTGCCAGCAGCCCTACTAGCGGAAACTACAATGAGCAGTTCTTC
J: TRBJ2-1
V: TRBV7-3
D: TRBD2
size: NA

CDR3: CASSSTTYEQYF
DNA: TGTGCCAGCAGCTCCACCACCTACGAGCAGTACTTC
J: TRBJ2-7
V: TRBV5-6
D: NA
size: NA

CDR3: CASSLGQVYEQYF
DNA: TGTGCCAGCAGCTTAGGGCAAGTCTACGAGCAGTACTTC
J: TRBJ2-7
V: TRBV7-6
D: NA
size: NA

CDR3: CATSRGFGVGGHGYTF
DNA: TGTGCCACCAGCCGCGGTTTTGGGGTAGGGGGCCATGGCTACACCTTC
J: TRBJ1-2
V: TRBV15
D: TRBD1
size: NA

CDR3: CATSSLAGGSYNEQFF
DNA: TGTGCCACCAGCAGCCTTGCGGGGGGTTCCTACAATGAGCAGTTCTTC
J: TRBJ2-1
V: TRBV15
D: TRBD2
size: NA

CDR3: CASSKQGLGNQPQHF
DNA: TGTGCCAGCAGCAAACAGGGTTTGGGCAATCAGCCCCAGCATTTT
J: TRBJ1-5
V: TRBV27
D: NA
size: NA

CDR3: CASSQADSEMNTEAFF
DNA: TGTGCCAGCAGCCAAGCTGACAGCGAGATGAACACTGAAGCTTTCTTT
J: TRBJ1-1
V: TRBV14
D: NA
size: once

CDR3: CSTEGYTF
DNA: TGCAGTACAGAGGGCTACACCTTC
J: TRBJ1-2
V: TRBV20-1
D: NA
size: NA

CDR3: CASSLPGQPNEKLFF
DNA: TGTGCCAGCAGCTTGCCGGGACAGCCTAATGAAAAACTGTTTTTT
J: TRBJ1-4
V: TRBV5-4
D: TRBD1
size: NA

CDR3: CASKAGTQYEQYF
DNA: TGCGCCAGCAAAGCCGGGACACAATACGAGCAGTACTTC
J: TRBJ2-7
V: TRBV10-2
D: NA
size: NA

CDR3: CASSLGQGGPQHF
DNA: TGTGCCAGCAGCTTGGGACAGGGTGGCCCCCAGCATTTT
J: TRBJ1-5
V: TRBV13
D: TRBD1
size: NA

CDR3: CASSQDAGPTHQTQYF
DNA: TGCGCCAGCAGCCAAGATGCGGGCCCGACCCATCAGACCCAGTACTTC
J: TRBJ2-5
V: TRBV4-1
D: NA
size: NA

CDR3: CASSSDGSSGNTIYF
DNA: TGTGCCAGTAGCTCCGACGGGTCCTCTGGAAACACCATATATTTT
J: TRBJ1-3
V: TRBV19
D: NA
size: once

CDR3: CASSQRTGANEKLFF
DNA: TGTGCCAGCAGCCAAAGGACAGGGGCTAATGAAAAACTGTTTTTT
J: TRBJ1-4
V: TRBV5-4
D: TRBD1
size: once

CDR3: CASSLSLQGARSPLHF
DNA: TGTGCCAGCAGCTTATCCCTACAGGGGGCGCGTTCACCCCTCCACTTT
J: TRBJ1-6
V: TRBV11-2
D: TRBD1
size: NA

CDR3: CAISDGPLNTEAFF
DNA: TGTGCCATCAGTGACGGTCCCCTGAACACTGAAGCTTTCTTT
J: TRBJ1-1
V: TRBV10-3
D: NA
size: NA

CDR3: CASSLGRLYEQYF
DNA: TGTGCCAGCAGCTTAGGGCGGTTGTACGAGCAGTACTTC
J: TRBJ2-7
V: TRBV7-2
D: NA
size: NA

CDR3: CASSESYVGSPNYGYTF
DNA: TGCGCCAGCAGTGAGTCGTATGTGGGGTCTCCTAACTATGGCTACACCTTC
J: TRBJ1-2
V: TRBV10-1
D: NA
size: NA

CDR3: CASSERNSRETQYF
DNA: TGTGCCAGCAGCGAGCGGAATTCGAGGGAGACCCAGTACTTC
J: TRBJ2-5
V: TRBV11-3
D: NA
size: NA

CDR3: CAWSAPQNYGYTF
DNA: TGTGCCTGGAGTGCGCCCCAGAACTATGGCTACACCTTC
J: TRBJ1-2
V: TRBV30
D: NA
size: once

CDR3: CASSQAERLYNEQFF
DNA: TGCGCCAGCAGCCAAGCCGAGCGGCTCTACAATGAGCAGTTCTTC
J: TRBJ2-1
V: TRBV4-1
D: NA
size: NA

CDR3: CASSQAGGSVDTGELFF
DNA: TGTGCCAGCAGCCAAGCGGGCGGGAGTGTCGACACCGGGGAGCTGTTTTTT
J: TRBJ2-2
V: TRBV14
D: TRBD2
size: NA

CDR3: CASSQGAASSVGRHTQYF
DNA: TGCGCCAGCAGCCAAGGGGCTGCTTCTAGCGTGGGGCGGCATACGCAGTATTTT
J: TRBJ2-3
V: TRBV4-3
D: NA
size: NA

CDR3: CATSRGGAPGEQYF
DNA: TGTGCCACCAGCAGGGGAGGCGCCCCGGGGGAGCAGTACTTC
J: TRBJ2-7
V: TRBV15
D: NA
size: NA

CDR3: CASNPTPSGRLRTDTQYF
DNA: TGTGCCAGCAACCCTACCCCTAGCGGGAGACTCCGGACAGATACGCAGTATTTT
J: TRBJ2-3
V: TRBV21-1
D: NA
size: NA

CDR3: CASSTLGRDTEAFF
DNA: TGTGCCAGCAGCACCTTAGGGCGTGACACTGAAGCTTTCTTT
J: TRBJ1-1
V: TRBV7-9
D: NA
size: NA

CDR3: CASSAGPKSSYEQYF
DNA: TGTGCCAGCAGCGCGGGGCCTAAAAGCTCCTACGAGCAGTACTTC
J: TRBJ2-7
V: TRBV9
D: NA
size: NA

CDR3: CASARDINYNEQFF
DNA: TGTGCCAGCGCCCGGGACATCAACTACAATGAGCAGTTCTTC
J: TRBJ2-1
V: TRBV6-5
D: NA
size: NA

CDR3: CASSKSGVSSYEQYF
DNA: TGTGCCAGTAGCAAAAGCGGGGTAAGCTCCTACGAGCAGTACTTC
J: TRBJ2-7
V: TRBV19
D: TRBD2
size: once

CDR3: CASSLPGGNQPQHF
DNA: TGTGCCAGCAGCCTCCCCGGAGGTAATCAGCCCCAGCATTTT
J: TRBJ1-5
V: TRBV28
D: NA
size: NA

CDR3: CASSSSGTLSYGYTF
DNA: TGTGCCAGCAGTTCCTCCGGGACCCTTAGCTATGGCTACACCTTC
J: TRBJ1-2
V: TRBV27
D: NA
size: NA

CDR3: CSVLTSFHEQYF
DNA: TGCAGCGTCTTGACTAGCTTCCACGAGCAGTACTTC
J: TRBJ2-7
V: TRBV29-1
D: TRBD2
size: NA

CDR3: CASSIDHSKELFF
DNA: TGTGCCAGTAGTATAGATCACAGTAAGGAGCTGTTTTTT
J: TRBJ2-2
V: TRBV19
D: NA
size: NA

CDR3: CASSLTARGHTEAFF
DNA: TGTGCCAGCAGCTTAACGGCCAGGGGGCACACTGAAGCTTTCTTT
J: TRBJ1-1
V: TRBV5-8
D: TRBD1
size: NA

CDR3: CASSYNRVAYEQYF
DNA: TGTGCCAGCAGTTACAACCGAGTCGCCTACGAGCAGTACTTC
J: TRBJ2-7
V: TRBV6-5
D: NA
size: once

CDR3: CASSQVPTEAFF
DNA: TGTGCCAGCAGCCAAGTTCCCACTGAAGCTTTCTTT
J: TRBJ1-1
V: TRBV14
D: NA
size: few

CDR3: CASSEGGLNNSPLHF
DNA: TGTGCCAGCAGTGAAGGAGGTCTGAATAATTCACCCCTCCACTTT
J: TRBJ1-6
V: TRBV2
D: NA
size: few

CDR3: CASRQYYGYTF
DNA: TGTGCCAGCCGACAGTACTATGGCTACACCTTC
J: TRBJ1-2
V: TRBV30
D: NA
size: NA

CDR3: CASSFRGATGELFF
DNA: TGCGCCAGCAGCTTCCGGGGGGCTACCGGGGAGCTGTTTTTT
J: TRBJ2-2
V: TRBV5-1
D: NA
size: NA